This TCR beta chain was observed in a study of early T cells in non-severe SARS-CoV-2 infection (dated by TCRdb to about 2021). General notes on the study: Because TCR sequencing was done on bulk RNA from unsorted whole blood, the alpha and beta chains could not be paired. The paper as a whole reports these results and caveats: VDJdb matching was skewed toward anti-spike CD8 responses and likely underestimated virus-specific expansions by missing private and CD4 specificities.

The library was made by 5' RACE. For sequencing, a NextSeq 500 was employed. Unique molecular identifiers were attached to individual cDNA molecules in the TCR library protocol so that sequencing error and PCR bias could be corrected. Sequencing covered both TCR alpha and beta chains, and within each sample the abundances of alpha and beta sequences were tightly co-correlated. In the authors' own workflow: Decombinator V4 was used to perform V gene, J gene and CDR3 annotation of TCR sequences. TCRs were defined as expanded if a significant change between any two time points was detected under a Poisson model with p below 0.0001. Abundances of TCRs were expressed as counts per million after normalisation to the total number of TCRs sequenced in each sample. TRAV1-2 paired with TRAJ12, TRAJ20 or TRAJ33 defined MAIT TCRs, while TRAV10 paired with TRAJ18 defined iNKT TCRs. VDJdb, accessed 1 November 2021, was searched for CMV, EBV and SARS-CoV-2 annotated TCRs, with TCRs annotated for multiple antigens excluded. Through fastp at Q25 and MiXCR, TCRdb rebuilt clones from the public reads, retaining in-frame beta chains. Every entry covers one CDR3 protein and lists the most common genes and DNA from its rows. The V and J calls shown here were made by TCRdb, not taken from the authors' results. Recorded for this sample are 50,000 to 60,000 distinct CDR3 sequences; over 9.5% of them occurred a single time. Jointly, the top ten make up about 5% of the sample.

This clonotype is a singleton in its sample. Its antigen is unknown. No qualities accompany the bases; no much larger clone lies one base away. One read yields weak evidence. The study was a case-control design nested within a healthcare worker cohort in London, UK, with weekly nasopharyngeal swab PCR tests and blood sampling. Between 23 and 31 March 2020, the week of the UK lockdown, healthcare workers were enrolled and then followed up weekly for as long as 16 weeks. The V end gives up 3 bases and the J end 6 bases, leaving 1 base in the junction not matched to a gene. The CDR3 starts with the cysteine, ends with the phenylalanine, and has 14 residues. The sequence is cut down to CDR3 DNA, 42 bases in frame from base 1. From a lookup of the germline V gene, CDR1 and CDR2 are SNHLY and FYNNEI.

The chain was built from TRBV2 and TRBJ2-1; TRBD2 lines up with 11 middle nucleotides. Sequencing used whole blood. The receptor comes from an adult who was a healthcare worker with PCR-confirmed SARS-CoV-2 infection or an uninfected control (not recorded which). The CDR3 region has the sequence CASSETSGVNEQFF. The sequenced DNA is TGTGCCAGCAGTGAGACTAGCGGGGTCAATGAGCAGTTCTTC.